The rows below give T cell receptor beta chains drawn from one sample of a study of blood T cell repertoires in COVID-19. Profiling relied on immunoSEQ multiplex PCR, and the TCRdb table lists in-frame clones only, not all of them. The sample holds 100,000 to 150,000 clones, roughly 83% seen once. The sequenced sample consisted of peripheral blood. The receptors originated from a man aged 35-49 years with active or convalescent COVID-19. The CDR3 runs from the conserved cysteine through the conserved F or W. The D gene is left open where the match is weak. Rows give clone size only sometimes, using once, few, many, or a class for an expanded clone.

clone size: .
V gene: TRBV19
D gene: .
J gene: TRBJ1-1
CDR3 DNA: TGTGCCAGTAGTATAGAAGCCACCCCGAACACTGAAGCTTTCTTT
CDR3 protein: CASSIEATPNTEAFF

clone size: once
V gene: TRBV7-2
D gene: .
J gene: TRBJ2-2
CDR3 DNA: TGTGCCAGCAGCTTAGACAGGGCGCCCGGGGAGCTGTTTTTT
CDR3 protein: CASSLDRAPGELFF

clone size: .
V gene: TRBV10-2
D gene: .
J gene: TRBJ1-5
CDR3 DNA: TGCGCCAGCAGTGAAACGAGGGCTCAGCCCCAGCATTTT
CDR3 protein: CASSETRAQPQHF

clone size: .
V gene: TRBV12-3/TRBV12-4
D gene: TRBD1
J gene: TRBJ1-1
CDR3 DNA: TGTGCCAGCAGTACGACAGGGAAAGCTTTCTTT
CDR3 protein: CASSTTGKAFF

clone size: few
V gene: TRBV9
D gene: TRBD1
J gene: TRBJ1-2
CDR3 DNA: TGTGCCAGCAGCCCACCTTTACGGACAGGGGGCAGCTTTTCCTATGGCTACACCTTC
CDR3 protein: CASSPPLRTGGSFSYGYTF

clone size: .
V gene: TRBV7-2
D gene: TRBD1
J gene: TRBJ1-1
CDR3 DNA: TGTGCCAGCAGCCCTCGTGGAGGGGGCAACACTGAAGCTTTCTTT
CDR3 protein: CASSPRGGGNTEAFF

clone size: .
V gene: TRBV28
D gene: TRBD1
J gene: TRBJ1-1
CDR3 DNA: TGTGCCAGCAGTTTCGGGGACAGAGACATGAACACTGAAGCTTTCTTT
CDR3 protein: CASSFGDRDMNTEAFF

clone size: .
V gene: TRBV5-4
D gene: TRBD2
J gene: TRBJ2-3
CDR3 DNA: TGTGCCAGCAGCCCGGGACTAGCAGAAGATACGCAGTATTTT
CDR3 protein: CASSPGLAEDTQYF

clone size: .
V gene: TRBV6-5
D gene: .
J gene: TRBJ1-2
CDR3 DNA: TGTGCCAGCTCGCTAGAGTCAACCCATGGCTACACCTTC
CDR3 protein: CASSLESTHGYTF

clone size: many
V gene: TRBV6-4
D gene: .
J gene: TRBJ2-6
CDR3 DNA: TGTGCCAGCAGTGAAGGGGCAGGGGCCAACGTCCTGACTTTC
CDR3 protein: CASSEGAGANVLTF

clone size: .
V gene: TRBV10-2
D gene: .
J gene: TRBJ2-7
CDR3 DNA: TGCGCCAGCAGTGAGTCGGGCAGTACCTACGAGCAGTACTTC
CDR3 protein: CASSESGSTYEQYF

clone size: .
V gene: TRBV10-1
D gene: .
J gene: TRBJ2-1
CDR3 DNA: TGCGCCAGCAGTGAGACAGGCCCAGATGAGCAGTTCTTC
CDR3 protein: CASSETGPDEQFF

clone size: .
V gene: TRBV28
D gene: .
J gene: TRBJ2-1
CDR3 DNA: TGTGCCAGCAGTTTAGTTCCCCCCCTGACAGGACCCTACAATGAGCAGTTCTTC
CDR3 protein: CASSLVPPLTGPYNEQFF

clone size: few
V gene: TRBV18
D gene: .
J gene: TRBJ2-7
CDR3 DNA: TGTGCCAGCTCACCACAACTAGGTAATAACGAGCAGTACTTC
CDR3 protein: CASSPQLGNNEQYF

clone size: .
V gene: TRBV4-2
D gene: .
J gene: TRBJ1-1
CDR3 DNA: TGTGCCAGCAGCCAAGGAGGCGAGGGAACTGAAGCTTTCTTT
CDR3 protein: CASSQGGEGTEAFF

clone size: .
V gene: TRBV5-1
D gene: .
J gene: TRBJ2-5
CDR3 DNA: TGCGCCAGCAGCAGTGGAGCAGGCGGGGAGACCCAGTACTTC
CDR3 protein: CASSSGAGGETQYF

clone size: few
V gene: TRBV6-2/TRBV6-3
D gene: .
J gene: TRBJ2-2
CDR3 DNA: TGTGCCAGCAGTTATAGTAGCACCGGGGAGCTGTTTTTT
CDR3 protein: CASSYSSTGELFF

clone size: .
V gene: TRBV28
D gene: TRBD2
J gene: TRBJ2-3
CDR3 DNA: TGTGCCAGCAGCCTCGGACTAGCGGGAAGCACAGATACGCAGTATTTT
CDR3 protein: CASSLGLAGSTDTQYF

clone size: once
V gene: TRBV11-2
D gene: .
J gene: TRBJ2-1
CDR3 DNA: TGTGCCAGCAGCTGGGGGCAGGTAGCTAATGAGCAGTTCTTC
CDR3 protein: CASSWGQVANEQFF

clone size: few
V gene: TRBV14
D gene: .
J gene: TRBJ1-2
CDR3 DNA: TGTGCCAGCAGCCCGCAGGGAGGAGGCTACACCTTC
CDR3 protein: CASSPQGGGYTF

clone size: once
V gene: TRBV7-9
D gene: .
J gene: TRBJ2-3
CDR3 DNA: TGTGCCAGCACCTCTATCGGGAATACAGATACGCAGTATTTT
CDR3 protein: CASTSIGNTDTQYF

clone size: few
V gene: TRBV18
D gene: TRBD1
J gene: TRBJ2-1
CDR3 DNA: TGTGCCAGCTCACAAGACAGGGTACAGTACAATGAGCAGTTCTTC
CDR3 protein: CASSQDRVQYNEQFF

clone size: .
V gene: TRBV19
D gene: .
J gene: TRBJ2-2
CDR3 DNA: TGTGCCAGTATAGGCGGGACTCACACCGGGGAGCTGTTTTTT
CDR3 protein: CASIGGTHTGELFF

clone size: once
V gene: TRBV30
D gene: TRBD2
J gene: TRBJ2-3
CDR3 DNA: TGTGCCTGGAGTGGGAGCGGGGGGGCCGCAGATACGCAGTATTTT
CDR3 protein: CAWSGSGGAADTQYF

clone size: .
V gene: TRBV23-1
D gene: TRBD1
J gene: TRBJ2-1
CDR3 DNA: TGCGCCAGCAGTCCAACGAACAGGGGTTCCAATGAGCAGTTCTTC
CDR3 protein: CASSPTNRGSNEQFF

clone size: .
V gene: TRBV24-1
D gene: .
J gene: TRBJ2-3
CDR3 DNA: TGTGCCACCAGTGCCTCAGGGGATACGCAGTATTTT
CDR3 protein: CATSASGDTQYF

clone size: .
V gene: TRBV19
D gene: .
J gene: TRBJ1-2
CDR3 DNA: TGTGCCAGTAGGCAATATGGGTCGGGGGTCTCCTATGGCTACACCTTC
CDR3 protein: CASRQYGSGVSYGYTF

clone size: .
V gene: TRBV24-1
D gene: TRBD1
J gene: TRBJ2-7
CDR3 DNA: TGTGCCACCAGTGATGCCTCCGAGGACAGGGGGCCGGCCTACTACGAGCAGTACTTC
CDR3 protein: CATSDASEDRGPAYYEQYF